This T cell receptor beta chain derives from a study of cytomegalovirus exposure and HLA in healthy donors. Amplification used 60 Vbeta primers and 13 Jbeta primers. This table comes from immunoSEQ multiplex PCR, and its TCRdb copy is limited to in-frame clones, with some not included. The sample holds about 130,000 clones, roughly 80% seen once. The CDR3 extends over 15 amino acids. The J segment lost 4 bases and the V segment lost 2 bases, leaving 3 bases of the junction unmatched. The germline gives CDR1 SGHDN, CDR2 FVKESK. This sequence originates from a male donor in good health and CMV-seronegative. Sequencing used PBMCs. V and J are TRBV14 and TRBJ2-3; 10 nucleotides align to TRBD1. The CDR3 coding sequence is TGTGCCAGCAGCCAATGGGGGACAGGGGCAGATACGCAGTATTTT. Protein: CASSQWGTGADTQYF.